The present TCR beta chain was sequenced within a study of cytomegalovirus exposure and HLA in healthy donors. Whole-study results and caveats: Investigators reported 150 to 200 TCR beta chains as tied to cytomegalovirus. The classifier was said to identify cytomegalovirus status with high specificity and sensitivity.

TCRdb's table, derived via immunoSEQ multiplex PCR, lists solely in-frame clones and lacks some. The sample yields hundreds of thousands of clones, 75% to 90% seen once. The CDR3 has 15 residues. The V gene end was trimmed by 6 bases and the J gene end by 0 bases; junction bases not matched to a gene: 5. CDR1 and CDR2 from the germline V gene are MNHEY and SVGAGI. To note about this clone: Antigen: not known.

The chain combines TRBV6-5 with TRBJ1-3; the match to TRBD1 covers 7 bases. The sequence derives from a woman in her twenties or thirties in good health and CMV-seropositive. The sample taken for sequencing was PBMCs. DNA for the CDR3: TGTGCCAGCAGACGGGGACAGTTCTCTGGAAACACCATATATTTT. Its translation is CASRRGQFSGNTIYF.